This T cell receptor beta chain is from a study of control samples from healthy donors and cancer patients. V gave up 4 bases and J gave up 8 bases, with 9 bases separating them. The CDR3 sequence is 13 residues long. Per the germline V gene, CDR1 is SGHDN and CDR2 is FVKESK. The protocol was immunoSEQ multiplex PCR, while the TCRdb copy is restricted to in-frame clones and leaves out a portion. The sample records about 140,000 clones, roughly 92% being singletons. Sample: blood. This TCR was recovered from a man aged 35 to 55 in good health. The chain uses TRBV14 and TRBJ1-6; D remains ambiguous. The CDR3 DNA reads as TGTGCCAGCAGCCTAACCAATGATTCACCCCTCCACTTT. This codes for CASSLTNDSPLHF.